The clone carrying this T cell receptor beta chain was detected only a few times. No antigen is known for it. This entry is derived from a study of T cells after yellow fever vaccination. Trimming pared 0 bases from V and 5 bases from J, leaving 12 bases between. Germline V CDR1 and CDR2: DFQATT, SNEGSKA (reference sequence). The CDR3 runs to 14 residues. General study findings and limits: Secondary responses were weaker yet peaked faster, day 5 versus 15. Reappearing after the booster were most of the clones from primary vaccination (less than 97% CD4, 88% CD8). Clonotypes shared by both compartments, CD4 and CD8, made up a small share.

One entry per CDR3 protein results from TCRdb running MiXCR on the 5' RACE reads. The data contain 300,000 to 400,000 distinct CDR3 sequences, approximately 8% of them singletons. This specimen consisted of PBMCs, obtained around 45 days after the first yellow fever vaccination. The source of this sequence is a man between 18 and 35 years old who received the YFV17D yellow fever vaccine. The chain recombines TRBV20-1 with TRBJ2-3; D gene ambiguous. The CDR3 region has the DNA TGCAGTGCTAGAGATTTTCAGGCCGGAGATACGCAGTATTTT. Its protein product is CSARDFQAGDTQYF.